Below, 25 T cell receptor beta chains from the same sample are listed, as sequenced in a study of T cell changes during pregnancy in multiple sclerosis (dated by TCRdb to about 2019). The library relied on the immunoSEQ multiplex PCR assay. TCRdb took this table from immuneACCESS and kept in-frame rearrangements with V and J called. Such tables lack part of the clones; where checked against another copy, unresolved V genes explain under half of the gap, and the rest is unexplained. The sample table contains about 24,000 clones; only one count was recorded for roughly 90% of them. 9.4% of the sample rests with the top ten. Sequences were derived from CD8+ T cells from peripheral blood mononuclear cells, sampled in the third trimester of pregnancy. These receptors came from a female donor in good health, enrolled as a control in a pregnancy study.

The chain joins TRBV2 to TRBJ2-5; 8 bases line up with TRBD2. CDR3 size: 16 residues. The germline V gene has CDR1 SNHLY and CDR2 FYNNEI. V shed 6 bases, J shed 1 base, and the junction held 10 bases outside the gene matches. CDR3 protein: CASSPGTSGSQETQYF. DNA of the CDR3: TGTGCCAGCAGCCCGGGTACTAGCGGTTCCCAAGAGACCCAGTACTTC.

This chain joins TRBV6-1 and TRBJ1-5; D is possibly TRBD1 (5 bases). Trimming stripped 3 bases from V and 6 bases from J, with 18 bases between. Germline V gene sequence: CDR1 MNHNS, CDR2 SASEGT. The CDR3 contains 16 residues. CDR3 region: CASSEDPGAVSQPQHF. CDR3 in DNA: TGTGCCAGCAGTGAGGACCCTGGGGCAGTAAGTCAGCCCCAGCATTTT.

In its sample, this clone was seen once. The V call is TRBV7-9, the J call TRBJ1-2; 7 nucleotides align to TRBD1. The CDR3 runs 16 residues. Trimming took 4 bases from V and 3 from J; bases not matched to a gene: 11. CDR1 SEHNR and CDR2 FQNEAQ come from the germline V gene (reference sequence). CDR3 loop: CASSSITGDWYYGYTF. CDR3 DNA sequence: TGTGCCAGCAGCTCAATTACAGGGGATTGGTACTATGGCTACACCTTC.

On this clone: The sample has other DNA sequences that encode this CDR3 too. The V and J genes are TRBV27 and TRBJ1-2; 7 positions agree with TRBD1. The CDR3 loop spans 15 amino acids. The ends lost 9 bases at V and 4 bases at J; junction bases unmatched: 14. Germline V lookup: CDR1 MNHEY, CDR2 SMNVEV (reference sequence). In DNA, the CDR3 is TGTGCCAGTCGGGACAGAGCAACCTCAATCTATGGCTACACCTTC. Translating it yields CASRDRATSIYGYTF.

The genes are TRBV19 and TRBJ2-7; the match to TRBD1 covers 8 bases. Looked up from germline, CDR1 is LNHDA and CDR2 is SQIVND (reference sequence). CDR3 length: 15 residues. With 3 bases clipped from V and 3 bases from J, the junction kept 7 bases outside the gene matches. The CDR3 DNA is TGTGCCAGTAGTATGGTGCCAGGGGGCAACTACGAGCAGTACTTC. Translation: CASSMVPGGNYEQYF.

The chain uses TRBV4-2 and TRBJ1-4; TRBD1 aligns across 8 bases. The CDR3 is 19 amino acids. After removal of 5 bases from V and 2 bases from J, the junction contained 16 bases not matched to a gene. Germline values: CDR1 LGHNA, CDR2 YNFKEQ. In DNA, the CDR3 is TGTGCCAGCAGCTCCCCTTGGGGAGACAGGGGATCCACTAATGAAAAACTGTTTTTT. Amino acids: CASSSPWGDRGSTNEKLFF.

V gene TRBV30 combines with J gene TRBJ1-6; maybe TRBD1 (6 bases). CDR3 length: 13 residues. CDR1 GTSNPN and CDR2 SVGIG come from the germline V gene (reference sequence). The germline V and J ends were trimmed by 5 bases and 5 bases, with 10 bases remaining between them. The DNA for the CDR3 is TGTGCCTGGTCCGGACAGAATAATTCACCCCTCCACTTT. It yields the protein CAWSGQNNSPLHF.

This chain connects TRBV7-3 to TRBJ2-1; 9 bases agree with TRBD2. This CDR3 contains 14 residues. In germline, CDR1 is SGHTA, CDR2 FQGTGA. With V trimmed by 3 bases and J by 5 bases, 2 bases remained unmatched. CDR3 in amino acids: CASSFSGGDNEQFF. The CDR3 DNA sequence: TGTGCCAGCAGCTTTAGCGGGGGAGACAATGAGCAGTTCTTC.

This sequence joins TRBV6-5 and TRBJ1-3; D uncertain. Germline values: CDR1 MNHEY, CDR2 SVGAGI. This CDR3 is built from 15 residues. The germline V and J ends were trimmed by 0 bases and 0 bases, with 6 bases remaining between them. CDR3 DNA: TGTGCCAGCAGTTACTCTGGGAGCTCTGGAAACACCATATATTTT. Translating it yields CASSYSGSSGNTIYF.

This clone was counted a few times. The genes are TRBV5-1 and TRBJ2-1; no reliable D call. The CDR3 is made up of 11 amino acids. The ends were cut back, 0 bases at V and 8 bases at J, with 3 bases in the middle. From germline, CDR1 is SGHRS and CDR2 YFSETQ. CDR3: CASSLAYEQFF. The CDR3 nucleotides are TGCGCCAGCAGCTTGGCGTATGAGCAGTTCTTC.

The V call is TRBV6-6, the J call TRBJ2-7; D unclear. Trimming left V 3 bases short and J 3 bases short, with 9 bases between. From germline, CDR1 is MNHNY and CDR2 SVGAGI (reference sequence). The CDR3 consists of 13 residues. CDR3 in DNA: TGTGCCAGCAGTTATAAGCTCGGCTACGAGCAGTACTTC. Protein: CASSYKLGYEQYF.

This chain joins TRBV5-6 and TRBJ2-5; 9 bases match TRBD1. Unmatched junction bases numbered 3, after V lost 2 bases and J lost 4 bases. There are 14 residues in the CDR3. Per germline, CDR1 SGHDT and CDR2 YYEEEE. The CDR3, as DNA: TGTGCCAGCAGCTTCACAGGGGGCCCAGAGACCCAGTACTTC. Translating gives CASSFTGGPETQYF.

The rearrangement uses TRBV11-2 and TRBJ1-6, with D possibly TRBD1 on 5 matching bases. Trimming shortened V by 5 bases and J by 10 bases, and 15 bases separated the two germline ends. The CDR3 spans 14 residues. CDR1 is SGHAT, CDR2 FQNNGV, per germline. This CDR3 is CASSQTQGYSPLHF. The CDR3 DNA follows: TGTGCCAGCAGCCAAACCCAGGGTTACTCACCCCTCCACTTT.

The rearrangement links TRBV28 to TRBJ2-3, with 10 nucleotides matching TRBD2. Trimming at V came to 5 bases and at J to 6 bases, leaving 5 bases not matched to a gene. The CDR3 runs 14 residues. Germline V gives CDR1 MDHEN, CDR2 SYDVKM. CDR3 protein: CASSLAGEADTQYF. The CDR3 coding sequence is TGTGCCAGCAGTCTAGCGGGAGAGGCCGATACGCAGTATTTT.

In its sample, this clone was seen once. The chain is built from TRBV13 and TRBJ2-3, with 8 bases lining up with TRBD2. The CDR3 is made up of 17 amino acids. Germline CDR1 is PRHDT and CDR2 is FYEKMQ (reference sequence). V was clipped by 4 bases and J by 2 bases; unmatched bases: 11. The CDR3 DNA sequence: TGTGCCAGCAGCTCGAGGGAGCGGGAGCCTGACACAGATACGCAGTATTTT. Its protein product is CASSSREREPDTDTQYF.

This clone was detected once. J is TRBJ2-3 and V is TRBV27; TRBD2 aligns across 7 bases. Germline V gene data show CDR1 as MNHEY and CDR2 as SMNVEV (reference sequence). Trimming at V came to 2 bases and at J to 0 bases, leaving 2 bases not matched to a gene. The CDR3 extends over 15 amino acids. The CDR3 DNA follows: TGTGCCAGCAGTTTAAGGGACTACAGCACAGATACGCAGTATTTT. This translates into CASSLRDYSTDTQYF.

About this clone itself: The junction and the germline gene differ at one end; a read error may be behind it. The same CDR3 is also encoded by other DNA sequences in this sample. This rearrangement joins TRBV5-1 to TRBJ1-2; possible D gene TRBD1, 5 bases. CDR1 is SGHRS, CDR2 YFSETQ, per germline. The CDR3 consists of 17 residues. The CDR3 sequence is CASSFAQGWEANYGYTF. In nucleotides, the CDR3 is TGCGCCAGCAGCTTTGCTCAGGGTTGGGAGGCTAACTATGGCTATACCTTC.

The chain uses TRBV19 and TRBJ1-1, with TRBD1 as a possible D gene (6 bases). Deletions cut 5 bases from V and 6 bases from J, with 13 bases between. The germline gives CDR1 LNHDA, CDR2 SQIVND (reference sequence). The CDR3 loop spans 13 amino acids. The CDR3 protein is CASSRDTVSEAFF. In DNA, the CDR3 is TGTGCCAGTAGTCGGGACACCGTATCTGAAGCTTTCTTT. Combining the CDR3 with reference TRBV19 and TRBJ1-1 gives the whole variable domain DGGITQSPKYLFRKEGQNVTLSCEQNLNHDAMYWYRQDPGQGLRLIYYSQIVNDFQKGDIAEGYSVSREKKESFPLTVTSAQKNPTAFYLCASSRDTVSEAFFGQGTRLTVV.

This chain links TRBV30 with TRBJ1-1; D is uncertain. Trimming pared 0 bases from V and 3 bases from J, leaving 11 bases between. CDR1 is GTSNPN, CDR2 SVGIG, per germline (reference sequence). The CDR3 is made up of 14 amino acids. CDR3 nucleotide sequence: TGTGCCTGGAGTGTTTTAGGGAGCCACACTGAAGCTTTCTTT. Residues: CAWSVLGSHTEAFF.

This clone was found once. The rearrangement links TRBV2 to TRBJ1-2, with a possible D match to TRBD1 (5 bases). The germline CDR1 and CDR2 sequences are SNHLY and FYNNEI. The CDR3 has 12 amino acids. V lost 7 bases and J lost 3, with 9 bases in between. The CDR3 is CASTTGYYGYTF. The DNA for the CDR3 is TGTGCCAGCACCACAGGTTACTATGGCTACACCTTC.

CDR3 DNA: TGTGCCAGCATTAAGTCGGGGGAATACAATGAGCAGTTCTTC. Its protein is CASIKSGEYNEQFF. V and J are TRBV6-1 and TRBJ2-1; tentative D call: TRBD2 (6 bases). Germline V gene data show CDR1 as MNHNS and CDR2 as SASEGT. This CDR3 comprises 14 residues. Trimming took 7 bases from V and 4 from J, leaving 14 bases between them.

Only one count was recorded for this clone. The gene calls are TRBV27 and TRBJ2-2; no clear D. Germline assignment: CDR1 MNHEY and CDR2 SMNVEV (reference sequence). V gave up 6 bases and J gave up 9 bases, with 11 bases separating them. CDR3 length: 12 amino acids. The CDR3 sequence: CASRLSPRELFF. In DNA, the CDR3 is TGTGCCAGCAGACTTTCACCGAGGGAGCTGTTTTTT.

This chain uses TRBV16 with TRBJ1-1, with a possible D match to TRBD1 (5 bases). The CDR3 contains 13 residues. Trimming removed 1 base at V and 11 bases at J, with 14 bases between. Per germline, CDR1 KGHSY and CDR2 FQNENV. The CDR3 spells CASSQWMGAGAFF. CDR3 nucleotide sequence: TGTGCCAGCAGCCAATGGATGGGCGCAGGGGCTTTCTTT.

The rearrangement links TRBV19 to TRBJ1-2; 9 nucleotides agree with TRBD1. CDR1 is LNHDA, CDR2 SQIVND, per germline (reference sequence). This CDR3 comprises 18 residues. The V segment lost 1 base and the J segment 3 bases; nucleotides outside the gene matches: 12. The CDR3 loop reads CASSIGDRDNVAYYGYTF. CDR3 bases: TGTGCCAGTAGTATAGGGGACAGGGACAACGTGGCTTACTATGGCTACACCTTC.

The CDR3 loop is CSVLQGAGYEQYF. CDR3 DNA: TGCAGCGTCCTACAGGGGGCAGGCTACGAGCAGTACTTC. The chain joins TRBV29-1 to TRBJ2-7; 9 positions match TRBD1. The V segment lost 6 bases and the J segment 3 bases; nucleotides outside the gene matches: 6. Per the germline V gene, CDR1 is SQVTM and CDR2 is ANQGSEA. This CDR3 is 13 amino acids long.